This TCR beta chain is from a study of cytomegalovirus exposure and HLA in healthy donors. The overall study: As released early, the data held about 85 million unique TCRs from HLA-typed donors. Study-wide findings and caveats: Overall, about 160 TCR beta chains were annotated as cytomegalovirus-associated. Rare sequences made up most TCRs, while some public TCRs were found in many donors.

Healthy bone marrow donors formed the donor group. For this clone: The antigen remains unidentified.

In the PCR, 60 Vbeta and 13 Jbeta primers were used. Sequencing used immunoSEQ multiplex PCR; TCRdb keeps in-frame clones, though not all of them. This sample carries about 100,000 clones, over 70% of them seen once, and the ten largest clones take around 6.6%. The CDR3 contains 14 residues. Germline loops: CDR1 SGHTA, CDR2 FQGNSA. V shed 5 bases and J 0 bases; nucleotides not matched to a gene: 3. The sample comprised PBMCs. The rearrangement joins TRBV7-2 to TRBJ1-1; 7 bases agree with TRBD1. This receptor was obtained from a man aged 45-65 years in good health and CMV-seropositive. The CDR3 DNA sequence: TGTGCCAGCAGCAAACAGGGGTTGAACACTGAAGCTTTCTTT. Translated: CASSKQGLNTEAFF.